A selection of T cell receptor beta chains follows, all from one sample in a study of shared T cell receptors in the human thymus. TCRdb's copy holds only in-frame clones and misses some; the assay was immunoSEQ multiplex PCR. The table includes 600,000 to 900,000 clones, roughly 85% detected once. The same sample was also studied in work on human thymus T cells.

The sequenced sample consisted of thymocytes. These receptors were obtained from a girl in the first two years of life with a congenital heart defect. CDR3s include the opening cysteine and the closing phenylalanine or tryptophan. A D gene is named only where the DNA matches it firmly. Expanded clones are given a class, and other clones once, few, many or no size at all.

D,J,size,V,CDR3,DNA
TRBD1,TRBJ1-3,NA,TRBV5-1,CASSLAKGQDTSGNTIYF,TGCGCCAGCAGCTTGGCCAAGGGACAGGATACCTCTGGAAACACCATATATTTT
NA,TRBJ2-2,NA,TRBV14,CASSKLPRGANGELFF,TGTGCCAGCAGCAAGCTCCCTCGGGGGGCGAACGGGGAGCTGTTTTTT
TRBD1,TRBJ2-6,NA,TRBV11-2,CASSWDRVGANVLTF,TGTGCCAGCAGCTGGGACAGGGTAGGGGCCAACGTCCTGACTTTC
NA,TRBJ1-5,NA,TRBV19,CASSMSLDSINQPQHF,TGTGCCAGTAGTATGTCCCTCGACAGCATCAATCAGCCCCAGCATTTT
TRBD1,TRBJ1-4,NA,TRBV19,CASRTPGTGSSRKLFF,TGTGCCAGTAGGACACCCGGGACAGGTTCGTCTAGAAAACTGTTTTTT
TRBD2,TRBJ2-1,NA,TRBV10-3,CAISGFKGLACGEQFF,TGTGCCATCAGTGGGTTCAAGGGACTAGCGTGTGGTGAGCAGTTCTTC
NA,TRBJ1-5,NA,TRBV7-2,CASSLEQGSNQPQHF,TGTGCCAGCAGCTTAGAACAGGGCAGCAATCAGCCCCAGCATTTT
TRBD2,TRBJ2-7,NA,TRBV5-1,CASSFGAGDYEQYF,TGCGCCAGCAGCTTTGGAGCGGGGGACTACGAGCAGTACTTC
NA,TRBJ2-1,NA,TRBV7-9,CASSLGQNDNEQFF,TGTGCCAGCAGCTTAGGTCAGAATGACAATGAGCAGTTCTTC
TRBD2,TRBJ2-3,NA,TRBV7-2,CASSLPTSGHTDTQYF,TGTGCCAGCAGCCTGCCGACTAGCGGCCACACAGATACGCAGTATTTT
NA,TRBJ2-1,once,TRBV27,CASSLGGDEQFF,TGTGCCAGCAGTTTAGGTGGAGATGAGCAGTTCTTC
NA,TRBJ2-1,NA,TRBV21-1,CASQYRGCVFSSSYNEQFF,TGTGCCAGCCAATACAGGGGATGCGTATTTTCAAGCTCCTACAATGAGCAGTTCTTC
TRBD2,TRBJ2-2,NA,TRBV5-5,CASSFSLAGSNTGELFF,TGTGCCAGCAGCTTCTCCCTAGCGGGTTCGAACACCGGGGAGCTGTTTTTT
NA,TRBJ2-5,NA,TRBV2,CASFEGPSGWQETQYF,TGTGCCAGTTTTGAGGGCCCCTCTGGTTGGCAAGAGACCCAGTACTTC
NA,TRBJ2-2,few,TRBV6-5,CASRHRNTGELFF,TGTGCCAGCAGACACCGGAACACCGGGGAGCTGTTTTTT
NA,TRBJ1-4,NA,TRBV6-1,CASRYTDRGEKLFF,TGTGCCAGCAGGTACACGGATCGGGGTGAAAAACTGTTTTTT
NA,TRBJ1-5,NA,TRBV5-1,CASSFLTGNGNQPQHF,TGCGCCAGCAGCTTTCTTACAGGGAATGGTAATCAGCCCCAGCATTTT
TRBD1,TRBJ1-5,NA,TRBV18,CASSPLTGINQPQHF,TGTGCCAGCTCACCACTGACAGGGATAAATCAGCCCCAGCATTTT
NA,TRBJ1-2,NA,TRBV19,CAIESGYGYTF,TGTGCCATAGAGTCTGGCTATGGCTACACCTTC
NA,TRBJ2-4,NA,TRBV28,CASSRPTAKNGTGIQYF,TGTGCCAGCAGCCGCCCTACCGCTAAAAACGGGACTGGCATTCAGTACTTC
TRBD1,TRBJ1-5,NA,TRBV2,CASSEGGLRGDFNQPQHF,TGTGCCAGCAGTGAGGGAGGTCTCAGGGGGGACTTCAATCAGCCCCAGCATTTT
NA,TRBJ1-6,NA,TRBV27,CATRDRLGSAPLHF,TGTGCCACCCGAGACAGGCTCGGGTCCGCACCCCTCCACTTT
NA,TRBJ2-3,NA,TRBV29-1,CSVVTRGAVVDTQYF,TGCAGCGTCGTAACTCGGGGGGCGGTGGTGGATACGCAGTATTTT
NA,TRBJ2-3,NA,TRBV20-1,CSARQCGTQYF,TGCAGTGCTAGACAGTGTGGTACGCAGTATTTT
TRBD1,TRBJ2-3,NA,TRBV27,CASSLKRPLLTGRDTDTQYF,TGTGCCAGCAGTTTAAAGCGCCCCCTTCTGACAGGGAGAGACACAGATACGCAGTATTTT
NA,TRBJ1-1,NA,TRBV11-2,CASKMGVENTEAFF,TGTGCCAGCAAGATGGGCGTTGAGAACACTGAAGCTTTCTTT
NA,TRBJ1-4,NA,TRBV4-1,CASSQEGARREKLFF,TGCGCCAGCAGCCAAGAGGGGGCGAGGCGTGAAAAACTGTTTTTT
NA,TRBJ2-5,few,TRBV4-3,CASSQDWSEETQYF,TGCGCCAGCAGCCAAGATTGGTCCGAGGAGACCCAGTACTTC
NA,TRBJ1-6,NA,TRBV10-3,CAISQTASSYNSPLHF,TGTGCCATCAGCCAGACGGCTAGCTCCTATAATTCACCCCTCCACTTT
TRBD2,TRBJ2-2,NA,TRBV7-2,CASSLVGLAGGPPRGELFF,TGTGCCAGCAGCTTAGTTGGACTAGCGGGGGGGCCCCCTCGTGGGGAGCTGTTTTTT
NA,TRBJ1-1,NA,TRBV6-5,CASSTTLNTEAFF,TGTGCCAGCAGTACCACTCTGAACACTGAAGCTTTCTTT
TRBD1,TRBJ1-3,NA,TRBV9,CASSAEDRGAGNTIYF,TGTGCCAGCAGCGCAGAGGACAGGGGCGCTGGAAACACCATATATTTT
NA,TRBJ1-3,NA,TRBV7-2,CASSMVAGYGNTIYF,TGTGCCAGCAGCATGGTAGCGGGTTACGGAAACACCATATATTTT
TRBD1,TRBJ2-3,few,TRBV27,CASSLWSGGRDTQYF,TGTGCCAGCAGTTTATGGTCAGGGGGTAGAGATACGCAGTATTTT
TRBD1,TRBJ2-5,NA,TRBV7-8,CASSLGDRGDQETQYF,TGTGCCAGCAGCTTAGGGGACAGGGGAGATCAAGAGACCCAGTACTTC
NA,TRBJ1-1,NA,TRBV4-1,CASSHRAEAFF,TGCGCCAGCAGCCATCGGGCTGAAGCTTTCTTT
TRBD1,TRBJ2-1,NA,TRBV19,CASSIDLWGTGYNEQFF,TGTGCCAGTAGTATAGATCTATGGGGGACAGGTTACAATGAGCAGTTCTTC
TRBD1,TRBJ1-2,NA,TRBV14,CASSQDPDRINYGYTF,TGTGCCAGCAGCCAAGACCCGGACAGGATAAACTATGGCTACACCTTC
NA,TRBJ1-4,NA,TRBV2,CASAGQIFNEKLFF,TGTGCCAGCGCTGGACAGATATTTAATGAAAAACTGTTTTTT
NA,TRBJ2-5,NA,TRBV18,CASSPLPSDFISQYF,TGTGCCAGCTCGCCCCTACCCTCGGACTTCATCTCGCAGTACTTC
TRBD1,TRBJ2-7,few,TRBV9,CASSVGQGPDYEQYF,TGTGCCAGCAGCGTAGGACAGGGCCCTGACTACGAGCAGTACTTC
TRBD1,TRBJ2-3,few,TRBV6-5,CASSARDRGTDTQYF,TGTGCCAGCAGTGCTCGGGACAGGGGAACAGATACGCAGTATTTT
NA,TRBJ1-1,NA,TRBV14,CASSQDRESPGELGTEAFF,TGTGCCAGCAGCCAAGATCGGGAGAGTCCTGGGGAGTTGGGGACTGAAGCTTTCTTT
NA,TRBJ1-1,NA,TRBV9,CASSVGLGANTEAFF,TGTGCCAGCAGCGTAGGTCTGGGCGCGAACACTGAAGCTTTCTTT
NA,TRBJ1-6,NA,TRBV27,CASSRRPGVNSPLHF,TGTGCCAGCAGTCGCCGACCAGGGGTAAATTCACCCCTCCACTTT
TRBD1,TRBJ1-4,NA,TRBV28,CASSFRGRVNEKLFF,TGTGCCAGCAGTTTCAGGGGGAGAGTTAATGAAAAACTGTTTTTT